Below, 13 T cell receptor beta chains from the same sample are listed, as sequenced in a study of beta chain features in type 1 diabetes. The study reverse transcribed the entire isolated RNA, so it sequenced expressed TCRB transcripts. Method: immunoSEQ multiplex PCR; TCRdb's copy keeps in-frame clones and lacks some. The sample includes 250,000 to 350,000 clones, approximately 14% seen only once; the top ten take under 8.5%. The sequencing input was central memory CD4+ T cells from blood. The receptors shown here come from a man under 40 in good health.

This clone has a handful of counts. The rearrangement uses TRBV27 and TRBJ2-3; TRBD2 might be the D (6 bases). The CDR3 runs 16 residues. Trimming cost V 6 bases and J 0 bases, with 16 bases left between them. Per the germline V gene, CDR1 is MNHEY and CDR2 is SMNVEV (reference sequence). DNA for the CDR3: TGTGCCAGCAGATACGGGGGAACTACTAGCACAGATACGCAGTATTTT. Translation: CASRYGGTTSTDTQYF.

A word on this clone: Germline and junction disagree at one end, which may indicate a read error. V is TRBV7-2 and J is TRBJ1-6, with 7 bases lining up with TRBD1. This CDR3 spans 15 amino acids. Per germline, CDR1 SGHTA and CDR2 FQGNSA. The DNA of the CDR3 is TGTGCCAGCAGCTCAGTAGGGGGCTATACTTCACCCCTCCACTTT. Translated, it gives CASSSVGGYTSPLHF.

This clone was picked up a small number of times. The chain employs TRBV5-4 and TRBJ2-5; TRBD1 or TRBD2 may be the D gene (5 bases each). CDR3 length: 14 amino acids. Germline V gene sequence: CDR1 SGHNT, CDR2 YYREEE (reference sequence). Trimming cost V 4 bases and J 5 bases, with 15 bases left between them. CDR3 sequence (DNA): TGTGCCAGCAGCGTCGACGCTTGGGGGGAGACCCAGTACTTC. Protein product: CASSVDAWGETQYF.

This clone has only a few counts. V gene TRBV7-3 combines with J gene TRBJ1-2; maybe TRBD1 (6 bases). CDR1 is SGHTA and CDR2 is FQGTGA in the germline V gene. V was cut by 2 bases and J by 6 bases, with 13 bases left in between. This CDR3 contains 14 residues. CDR3 coding DNA: TGTGCCAGCAGCTTAGCTCCAGGGGAGGATGGCTACACCTTC. This sequence encodes CASSLAPGEDGYTF.

The rearrangement joins TRBV19 to TRBJ2-6; no clear D. This CDR3 has 16 amino acids. Looked up from germline, CDR1 is LNHDA and CDR2 is SQIVND (reference sequence). The germline V and J ends were trimmed by 3 bases and 1 base, with 10 bases remaining between them. The CDR3 here is CASSINSFSGANVLTF. CDR3 DNA sequence: TGTGCCAGTAGTATTAACAGCTTTTCTGGGGCCAACGTCCTGACTTTC.

This clone was picked up a small number of times. One end of the junction does not line up with germline, which may come from a read error. CDR3 in DNA: TGTGCCATCAGTGACGGGACTAGCGGGTCCTCTTTAAACATTCAGTACTTC. This gives the protein CAISDGTSGSSLNIQYF. This chain uses TRBV6-1 with TRBJ2-4, with TRBD2 matching 12 bases. This CDR3 spans 17 amino acids. Germline-derived CDR1 and CDR2 are MNHNS and SASEGT.

The gene calls are TRBV9 and TRBJ2-5; D perhaps matches TRBD2 (6 bases). The CDR3 runs 14 residues. The germline V gene encodes CDR1 SGDLS and CDR2 YYNGEE. V dropped 4 bases and J dropped 5 bases, with 15 bases sitting between them. The CDR3, as DNA: TGTGCCAGCAGCCCCACTAGCTTGATGGAGACCCAGTACTTC. As protein: CASSPTSLMETQYF.

This sequence joins TRBV9 and TRBJ2-3; TRBD2 aligns across 11 bases. The CDR3 contains 14 residues. Trimming at V came to 6 bases and at J to 3 bases, leaving 3 bases not matched to a gene. CDR1 is SGDLS, CDR2 YYNGEE, per germline. The CDR3 DNA reads as TGTGCCAGCACCCCTAGCGGGGGGACAGATACGCAGTATTTT. This translates into CASTPSGGTDTQYF.

The rearrangement uses TRBV11-2 and TRBJ2-4, with TRBD2 matching 7 bases. The ends lost 5 bases at V and 5 bases at J; junction bases unmatched: 9. Germline V gene sequence: CDR1 SGHAT, CDR2 FQNNGV. This CDR3 is built from 15 residues. In DNA, the CDR3 is TGTGCCAGCAGCCCCCCCGGGGGGTCGGAAAACATTCAGTACTTC. Protein: CASSPPGGSENIQYF.

The sample holds a few counts of this clone. V usage is TRBV6-6 and J usage is TRBJ2-4; D may be TRBD1 (6 bases). The CDR3 is made up of 14 amino acids. V lost 4 bases and J lost 4, with 11 bases in between. The germline gives CDR1 MNHNY, CDR2 SVGAGI (reference sequence). In DNA, the CDR3 is TGTGCCAGCAGTTTACAGGGATTTAAAAACATTCAGTACTTC. This translates into CASSLQGFKNIQYF.

This clone was seen a handful of times. The chain couples TRBV30 to TRBJ2-1; no reliable D call. From germline, CDR1 is GTSNPN and CDR2 SVGIG (reference sequence). Trimming pared 2 bases from V and 8 bases from J, leaving 7 bases between. The CDR3 runs 11 residues. CDR3 in DNA: TGTGCCTGGAGTCAGAACGATGAGCAGTTCTTC. Its protein is CAWSQNDEQFF.

The V call is TRBV19, the J call TRBJ1-3; D remains ambiguous. The CDR3 is made up of 17 amino acids. Trimming took off 6 bases at V and 0 bases at J, with 18 bases between the two ends. CDR1 LNHDA and CDR2 SQIVND come from the germline V gene (reference sequence). In DNA, the CDR3 is TGTGCCAGTAGAAGTAGGACCACACCGAGCTCTGGAAACACCATATATTTT. Its translation: CASRSRTTPSSGNTIYF.

Only a few counts were recorded for this clone. This chain links TRBV9 with TRBJ2-1, with 8 nucleotides matching TRBD2. The CDR3 runs to 16 residues. CDR1 SGDLS and CDR2 YYNGEE come from the germline V gene. V lost 0 bases to trimming and J lost 7 bases; unmatched junction nucleotides: 9. The CDR3 DNA follows: TGTGCCAGCAGCGTAGCTCGGGGTAGCGGGATGAATGAGCAGTTCTTC. Its protein is CASSVARGSGMNEQFF.